The clone carrying this T cell receptor beta chain was seen repeatedly, ten times or more. TCRdb passed the 5' RACE reads through MiXCR, listing each CDR3 protein once. Of some 64,000 distinct CDR3 sequences in the sample, under 14% were seen once. The data derive from a study of early T cells in non-severe SARS-CoV-2 infection. Trimming stripped 0 bases from V and 2 bases from J, with 5 bases between. This CDR3 comprises 12 residues. CDR1 is DFQATT, CDR2 SNEGSKA, per germline (reference sequence). Sample: whole blood. The sequence derives from an adult who was a healthcare worker with PCR-confirmed SARS-CoV-2 infection or an uninfected control (not recorded which). J is TRBJ2-7 and V is TRBV20-1, with D hard to call. The DNA of the CDR3 is TGCAGTGCTAGAGACAGGACCTACGAGCAGTACTTC. It specifies CSARDRTYEQYF.